This passage covers 14 T cell receptor beta chains from one sample sequenced in a study of vaccination effects on CD4 cells after COVID-19. These receptors are not linked to any known antigen. CD4+ T cells specific for antigen were expanded with viral peptide pools by the ViraFEST assay before sequencing. CD4+ T cell isolation took place after approximately ten days of culture. Vaccine recipients had no previous SARS-CoV-2 infection; their nucleocapsid antibodies were negative. Using immunoSEQ multiplex PCR, the repertoire was profiled, and TCRdb retains in-frame clones only, with some absent. The profile shows 65,000 to 90,000 clones, about 78% of them singletons. The sample consisted of CD4+ T cells from PBMCs cultured with SARS-CoV-2 spike peptides, taken before COVID-19 vaccination. The origin of the receptors is a human donor who received a COVID-19 vaccine.

The gene calls are TRBV18 and TRBJ1-5, with D hard to call. Germline V lookup: CDR1 KGHSH, CDR2 LQKENI. CDR3 length: 15 amino acids. The V and J ends lost 6 bases and 2 bases respectively, with 14 bases between them. CDR3 loop: CASSLQAYGNQPQHF. The CDR3 DNA follows: TGTGCCAGCTCGCTCCAGGCATATGGCAATCAGCCCCAGCATTTT. Supplemented by reference TRBV18 and TRBJ1-5, the full variable domain reads NAGVMQNPRHLVRRRGQEARLRCSPMKGHSHVYWYRQLPEEGLKFMVYLQKENIIDESGMPKERFSAEFPKEGPSILRIQQVVRGDSAAYFCASSLQAYGNQPQHFGDGTRLSIL.

The V call is TRBV27, the J call TRBJ1-1; a possible D gene is TRBD1 (5 bases). Trimming removed 4 bases from V and 1 base from J, with 7 bases in between. The CDR3 runs to 13 residues. The germline V gene encodes CDR1 MNHEY and CDR2 SMNVEV (reference sequence). CDR3 residues: CASSYRQNTEAFF. Here the CDR3 DNA reads TGTGCCAGCAGTTACAGGCAGAACACTGAAGCTTTCTTT.

The chain couples TRBV2 to TRBJ2-2; D gene ambiguous. V was pared by 2 bases and J by 5 bases, with 12 bases between. Germline V gene sequence: CDR1 SNHLY, CDR2 FYNNEI. This CDR3 has 15 residues. The CDR3 here is CASSELRSATGELFF. The CDR3 region has the DNA TGTGCCAGCAGTGAACTAAGGTCTGCTACCGGGGAGCTGTTTTTT.

The genes are TRBV6-5 and TRBJ1-1; D is perhaps TRBD1 (5 bases). V lost 6 bases and J lost 7, with 15 bases in between. The germline V gene encodes CDR1 MNHEY and CDR2 SVGAGI. The CDR3 has 13 amino acids. As DNA, the CDR3 is TGTGCCAGCAGGTATCAGGGTGGGGGTGAAGCTTTCTTT. This encodes CASRYQGGGEAFF.

This clone was seen a handful of times. This chain's CDR3 is CASSIQGDNSPLHF. CDR3 DNA: TGTGCCAGCAGCATTCAGGGGGATAATTCACCCCTCCACTTT. J is TRBJ1-6 and V is TRBV7-9; 7 bases agree with TRBD1. In germline, CDR1 is SEHNR, CDR2 FQNEAQ (reference sequence). This CDR3 comprises 14 residues. Unmatched junction bases numbered 3, after V lost 5 bases and J lost 5 bases.

The chain carries TRBV20-1 and TRBJ1-4; D possibly corresponds to TRBD1 (6 bases). There are 13 residues in the CDR3. Trimming took off 3 bases at V and 8 bases at J, with 13 bases between the two ends. Germline V gene data show CDR1 as DFQATT and CDR2 as SNEGSKA (reference sequence). The chain's CDR3 is CSASLGQGEKLFF. In DNA, the CDR3 is TGCAGTGCTAGTCTAGGGCAGGGGGAAAAACTGTTTTTT.

The CDR3 coding sequence is TGTGCCTGGAGTGTATTCTCTGGAAACACCATATATTTT. Translation gives CAWSVFSGNTIYF. The chain combines TRBV30 with TRBJ1-3; no firm D call. V lost 0 bases to trimming and J lost 0 bases, with 3 bases between them. This CDR3 has 13 residues. Germline values: CDR1 GTSNPN, CDR2 SVGIG (reference sequence).

V is TRBV6-6 and J is TRBJ2-7, with no clear D. Germline-derived CDR1 and CDR2 are MNHNY and SVGAGI (reference sequence). The CDR3 loop spans 12 amino acids. V dropped 10 bases and J dropped 4 bases, with 14 bases sitting between them. CDR3: CATTGIGYEQYV. For the CDR3, the DNA is TGTGCCACCACCGGAATCGGTTACGAGCAGTACGTC.

The rearrangement joins TRBV2 to TRBJ2-1; 8 bases match TRBD2. This CDR3 has 14 amino acids. J lost 8 bases, V lost 7 bases, and 10 bases had no gene match. Germline V CDR1 and CDR2: SNHLY, FYNNEI. CDR3 sequence: CASKRLASTDEQFF. CDR3 sequence (DNA): TGTGCCAGCAAGCGACTAGCGAGCACGGATGAGCAGTTCTTC.

The CDR3 is CASSEIRSYGYTF. The DNA of the CDR3 is TGTGCCAGCAGTGAAATAAGGAGCTATGGCTACACCTTC. The rearrangement joins TRBV2 to TRBJ1-2, with D hard to call. Between the trimmed V and J ends, which lost 2 bases and 4 bases, there was a span of 8 bases. CDR1 SNHLY and CDR2 FYNNEI come from the germline V gene. The CDR3 contains 13 residues. The variable domain in full, with the rest retrieved from reference TRBV2 and TRBJ1-2, is EPEVTQTPSHQVTQMGQEVILRCVPISNHLYFYWYRQILGQKVEFLVSFYNNEISEKSEIFDDQFSVERPDGSNFTLKIRSTKLEDSAMYFCASSEIRSYGYTFGSGTRLTVV.

V gene TRBV5-1 combines with J gene TRBJ2-7; TRBD2 is a possible D gene (7 bases). Trimming left V 4 bases short and J 5 bases short, with 16 bases between. The germline CDR1 and CDR2 sequences are SGHRS and YFSETQ. The CDR3 is made up of 14 amino acids. CDR3 coding DNA: TGCGCCAGCAGCCCTGGCGGAGGGGGGGACGAGCAGTACGTC. Its protein product is CASSPGGGGDEQYV.

The rearrangement uses TRBV7-9 and TRBJ2-3, with D perhaps matching TRBD2 (6 bases). The CDR3 is 13 residues long. Germline CDR1 reads SEHNR; CDR2 reads FQNEAQ (reference sequence). V lost 4 bases and J lost 1, with 6 bases in between. The CDR3 protein is CASSWGGTDTQYF. The CDR3 nucleotides read TGTGCCAGCAGCTGGGGGGGCACAGATACGCAGTATTTT.

The J gene is TRBJ2-5, the V gene TRBV19, with D perhaps TRBD1 (5 bases). V lost 5 bases to trimming and J lost 3 bases, with 10 bases between them. Germline values: CDR1 LNHDA, CDR2 SQIVND (reference sequence). This CDR3 spans 13 amino acids. The CDR3 nucleotides are TGTGCCAGTAGTCGACAGAGAAAAGAGACCCAGTACTTC. It encodes CASSRQRKETQYF.

CDR3 sequence reads: CASSKALSGVGGGGAYNEQFF. The CDR3 nucleotides read TGTGCCAGCAGCAAAGCGCTTTCGGGGGTCGGGGGCGGTGGGGCCTACAATGAGCAGTTCTTC. The chain uses TRBV21-1 and TRBJ2-1. TRBV21-1 is a listed pseudogene. CDR3 length: 21 amino acids.